The clone carrying this T cell receptor (beta chain) is termed medium-sized. The CDR3 has 13 residues. Germline V gene sequence: CDR1 SGHRS, CDR2 YFSETQ. The V end was cut by 2 bases, the J end by 2 bases, with 7 bases between. The record originates from a study of T-cell memory formation after mild COVID-19. TCRdb passed the 5' RACE reads through MiXCR, listing each CDR3 protein once. The table has tens of thousands of distinct CDR3 sequences, 7.3% seen once. This receptor was taken from a man between 18 and 29 years old who had mild COVID-19 (a few samples of this study predate the infection). Cell type and time point are not known. The V and J genes are TRBV5-1 and TRBJ2-5, with D possibly being TRBD1 (6 bases). Sequenced: PBMCs or a T cell subset sorted from them (not recorded which). CDR3: CASSLGQQETQYF. The CDR3 DNA is TGCGCCAGCAGCTTAGGACAGCAAGAGACCCAGTACTTC. Combining the CDR3 with reference TRBV5-1 and TRBJ2-5 gives the whole variable domain KAGVTQTPRYLIKTRGQQVTLSCSPISGHRSVSWYQQTPGQGLQFLFEYFSETQRNKGNFPGRFSGRQFSNSRSEMNVSTLELGDSALYLCASSLGQQETQYFGPGTRLLVL.